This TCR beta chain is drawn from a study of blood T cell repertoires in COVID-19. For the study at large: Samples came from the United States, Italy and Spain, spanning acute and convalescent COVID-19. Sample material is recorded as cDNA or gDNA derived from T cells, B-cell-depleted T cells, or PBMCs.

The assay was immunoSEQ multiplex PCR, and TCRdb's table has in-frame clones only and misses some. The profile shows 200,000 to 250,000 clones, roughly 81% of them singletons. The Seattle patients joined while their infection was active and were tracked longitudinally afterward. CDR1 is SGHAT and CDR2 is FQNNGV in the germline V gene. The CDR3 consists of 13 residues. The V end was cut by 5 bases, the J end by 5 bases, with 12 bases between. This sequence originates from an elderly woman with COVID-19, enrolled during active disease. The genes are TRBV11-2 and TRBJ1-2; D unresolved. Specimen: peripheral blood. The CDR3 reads CASSPRELYGYTF. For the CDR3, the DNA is TGTGCCAGCAGCCCCCGGGAACTATATGGCTACACCTTC.